These 5 T cell receptor beta chains were all obtained from the same sample, sequenced in a study of blood T cell repertoires in COVID-19. Profiling relied on immunoSEQ multiplex PCR, and the TCRdb table lists in-frame clones only, not all of them. Of 130,000 or so clones in the sample, about 87% were seen once. The sequenced sample consisted of peripheral blood. The receptors shown here come from a man aged 50 to 60 with active COVID-19.

The rearrangement uses TRBV6-1 and TRBJ2-7, with TRBD2 matching 14 bases. CDR3 size: 16 residues. V shed 1 base, J shed 3 bases, and the junction held 2 bases outside the gene matches. From germline, CDR1 is MNHNS and CDR2 SASEGT. CDR3 region: CASSEGTSGGHYEQYF. DNA for the CDR3: TGTGCCAGCAGTGAAGGGACTAGCGGGGGGCACTACGAGCAGTACTTC.

The V and J genes are TRBV3-1 (or the pseudogene TRBV3-2) and TRBJ1-1; possibly TRBD1 for D (6 bases). This CDR3 has 14 residues. The V gene lost 1 base and the J gene lost 5 bases, with 11 bases spanning the gap. Looked up from germline, CDR1 is LGHDT and CDR2 is YNNKEL (reference sequence). CDR3 nucleotides: TGTGCCAGCAGCCAAGTACAGGGAGGGACTGAAGCTTTCTTT. Translated, it gives CASSQVQGGTEAFF.

This clone showed up just once. The rearrangement links TRBV3-1 (or the pseudogene TRBV3-2) to TRBJ2-5; D is perhaps TRBD2 (5 bases). Looked up from germline, CDR1 is LGHDT and CDR2 is YNNKEL (reference sequence). V was clipped by 0 bases and J by 12 bases, with 14 bases between them. This CDR3 has 13 amino acids. The CDR3 reads CASSQDGEQEEYF. CDR3 bases: TGTGCCAGCAGCCAAGATGGGGAGCAAGAGGAGTACTTC.

This chain joins TRBV25-1 and TRBJ1-6, with D hard to call. The CDR3 spans 13 residues. V lost 5 bases, J lost 6 bases, and 8 bases lay in between. Germline V gene data show CDR1 as MGHDK and CDR2 as SYGVNS. CDR3 in DNA: TGTGCCAGCAGTTATCAGTTTAATTCACCCCTCCACTTT. Translation gives CASSYQFNSPLHF.

The chain links TRBV10-3 to TRBJ1-4, with 10 bases matching TRBD1. This CDR3 contains 18 residues. J was trimmed by 1 base and V by 10 bases; bases with no gene match: 15. Germline V CDR1 and CDR2: ENHRY, SYGVKD. The CDR3 sequence: CARRPSLDRGKTNEKLFF. The CDR3 region has the DNA TGTGCCAGAAGACCGAGCTTGGACAGGGGGAAAACTAATGAAAAACTGTTTTTT.